The clone carrying this T cell receptor beta chain came up many times. Its antigen is still unknown. Germline V gives CDR1 SGHRS, CDR2 YFSETQ. Deletions cut 3 bases from V and 7 bases from J, with 20 bases between. The CDR3 is made up of 15 amino acids. Stable Graves' hyperthyroidism denoted no ophthalmopathy progression over 18 months. The source of the PBMCs was 8.5 to 10 ml of fresh peripheral blood. The data were taken from a study of T cells in Graves' hyperthyroidism and ophthalmopathy. Researchers took RNA transcripts and amplified the TCR beta CDR3 regions from them. In the first-round RT-PCR of the TCR CDR3, the HTBI primer set was used. Via MiXCR, TCRdb re-called the multiplex PCR reads, giving one row per CDR3 protein. The table shows under 550,000 distinct CDR3 sequences, with about an eighth occurring only once. Regarding the study as a whole: Researchers found most expanded thyroid clonotypes above 0.001 in blood as well.

What was sequenced was blood. This TCR was recovered from a woman aged 18-29 years with Graves' hyperthyroidism. The chain combines TRBV5-1 with TRBJ2-7, with D possibly TRBD1 on 5 matching bases. The CDR3 nucleotides read TGCGCCAGCAGCTGGACCGGACAAGGTGGCGGAGAGCAGTACTTC. Protein: CASSWTGQGGGEQYF.